The clone carrying this T cell receptor (beta chain) came up once. Genomic DNA provided the template from which TCR beta VDJ and CDR3 profiles were obtained. Via MiXCR, TCRdb re-called the reads, giving one row per CDR3 protein. Of 150,000 to 200,000 distinct CDR3 sequences in the sample, under 55% are singletons; the top ten hold more than 0.85%. V lost 7 bases to trimming and J lost 3 bases; unmatched junction nucleotides: 6. Germline V gene data show CDR1 as SNHLY and CDR2 as FYNNEI. The CDR3 has 14 amino acids. This sample was taken from a study of CD8+CD57+ T cells in acquired aplastic anemia. Study background: Sorting CD4+ and CD8+ cells gave DNA averaging approximately 2.9 ug.

Patients who underwent sequencing had shown CD8+CD57+ cell expansion by flow cytometry. The sequence was obtained from a human donor with aplastic anemia. This sequence joins TRBV2 and TRBJ2-7, with TRBD2 identical over 10 bases. Sequenced: sorted CD4+, CD8+, or CD8+CD57+ T cells (not recorded which) from PBMCs. The CDR3 is CASTVLAGSYEQYF. The CDR3, as DNA: TGTGCCAGCACCGTACTAGCGGGAAGCTACGAGCAGTACTTC. The whole variable domain, remainder taken from reference TRBV2 and TRBJ2-7, is EPEVTQTPSHQVTQMGQEVILRCVPISNHLYFYWYRQILGQKVEFLVSFYNNEISEKSEIFDDQFSVERPDGSNFTLKIRSTKLEDSAMYFCASTVLAGSYEQYFGPGTRLTVT.